The 5 T cell receptor beta chains reported below all come from one sample, sequenced in a study of blood T cell repertoires in COVID-19. Profiled with immunoSEQ multiplex PCR; TCRdb holds only in-frame clones, not every one. The sample includes approximately 300,000 clones, approximately 85% seen only once; the top ten take under 2%. Sequencing used peripheral blood. These receptors all stem from a woman between 45 and 65 years old with acute or convalescent COVID-19.

V is TRBV24-1 and J is TRBJ2-1; TRBD2 matches 10 bases. The CDR3 extends over 16 amino acids. CDR1 is KGHDR and CDR2 is SFDVKD in the germline V gene. V trimming: 2 bases; J trimming: 6 bases; junction bases outside the gene matches: 6. Here the CDR3 reads CATSDSGLANSNEQFF. CDR3 nucleotides: TGTGCCACCAGTGATTCGGGACTAGCGAACTCCAATGAGCAGTTCTTC.

As regards this clone: Other DNA sequences in this sample translate to the same CDR3. The chain links TRBV5-1 to TRBJ2-5, with TRBD2 identical over 11 bases. This CDR3 has 16 amino acids. The V and J ends lost 3 bases and 0 bases, in that order; junction bases with no gene match: 4. Germline CDR1 reads SGHRS; CDR2 reads YFSETQ. The CDR3 region has the DNA TGCGCCAGCAGCTCGGGACTAGCGGCCTACCAAGAGACCCAGTACTTC. Its protein product is CASSSGLAAYQETQYF.

This clone occurred once. This sequence joins TRBV28 and TRBJ2-1, with unresolved D. The germline V gene has CDR1 MDHEN and CDR2 SYDVKM. Trimming cost V 5 bases and J 8 bases, with 10 bases left between them. This CDR3 comprises 12 residues. The CDR3 reads CASSISRDEQFF. The CDR3 nucleotides read TGTGCCAGCAGTATCTCTCGCGATGAGCAGTTCTTC.

The chain recombines TRBV18 with TRBJ1-1; TRBD1 might be the D (6 bases). Trimming removed 3 bases at V and 5 bases at J, with 13 bases between. Germline V gene data show CDR1 as KGHSH and CDR2 as LQKENI. The CDR3 runs to 14 residues. For the CDR3, the DNA is TGTGCCAGCTCACCGTCAGCTAGGGGGACTGAAGCTTTCTTT. It encodes CASSPSARGTEAFF.

The chain couples TRBV18 to TRBJ1-2; 8 positions match TRBD1. The CDR3 has 14 residues. Germline CDR1 KGHSH, CDR2 LQKENI. V gave up 3 bases and J gave up 6 bases; unmatched junction bases: 6. CDR3 loop: CASSPAPGGDGYTF. CDR3 sequence (DNA): TGTGCCAGCTCACCGGCCCCAGGGGGCGATGGCTACACCTTC.